This paragraph reports one T cell receptor beta chain. The data belong to a study of T cell changes during pregnancy in multiple sclerosis. Trimming removed 4 bases from V and 9 bases from J; junction bases left unmatched: 11. This CDR3 is 15 amino acids long. Germline CDR1 and CDR2: SGHKS and YYEKEE (reference sequence). The repertoire was sequenced with immunoSEQ multiplex PCR; TCRdb's copy has only in-frame clones and lacks some. The repertoire includes around 80,000 clones, 92% of them detected once, and approximately 1.4% sits in the top ten. The sequencing used peripheral blood, collected before pregnancy. The chain joins TRBV5-5 to TRBJ2-1; TRBD1 aligns across 9 bases. The clonotype was recovered from a female donor with multiple sclerosis, enrolled in a pregnancy study. The CDR3 DNA reads TGTGCCAGCAGCGGAGGGACAGGGTTAGCGAGTGAGCAGTTCTTC. Encoded protein: CASSGGTGLASEQFF.